The T cell receptor beta chain described here comes from a study of glioma-infiltrating T cells (dated by TCRdb to the mid-2010s). For the study in its entirety: The study sequenced TCR alpha- and beta-chain repertoires from glioma tissue, from non-neoplastic brain tissue and from matched peripheral blood mononuclear cells. Three low-grade glioma patients, several primary glioblastoma patients, and three non-glioma patients who contributed non-neoplastic brain tissue made up the paired cohort. To gauge divergence between tissue and blood T-cell populations, every tissue-infiltrating repertoire was compared against the peripheral blood repertoire from the same patient. General conclusions and limits of the study: Small numbers underpinned the group comparisons: eight or nine glioblastoma patients, three low-grade glioma patients and three non-neoplastic patients. VJ-independent divergence between tissue and blood was found to be below expectation in non-neoplastic patients but above expectation in all gliomas, particularly low-grade gliomas. Very few CDR3 sequences were found to be shared between tissue and blood, and this scarcity was attributed to high CDR3 diversity and limited sampling.

Many counts were recorded for this clonotype. This receptor's antigen is unknown. No quality values exist for individual bases; no much larger clone is one base distant. The iRepertoire nested amplicon-rescue multiplex PCR (arm-PCR) platform was used to amplify TCR alpha and beta CDR3 regions from RNA. The input for one-step reverse transcription and amplification was roughly 95-450 ng of either tissue mRNA or PBMC total RNA. Following bead purification, Illumina adapters were added by a secondary multiplex PCR, and libraries between 200 and 400 bp were gel-purified. Libraries carried internal 6-nucleotide barcodes used for demultiplexing. Libraries were sequenced on an Illumina MiSeq with 2x220 or 2x250 nucleotide paired-end reads. The paper's processing steps were these. FLASH 1.2.11 was used to merge paired reads, and BWA-MEM then aligned the reads to the GRCh37 human genome before TRA and TRB reads were extracted. For V and J assignment, an IMGT-derived reference of cassette sequences and CDR3 motifs that included pseudogenes was used. Reads were translated in three frames, and productive CDR3s were defined as those with a C...FGXG motif and no stop codons. Unique combinations of V-J cassette pair and CDR3 amino acid sequence were defined as clonotypes. Hamming distance filtering was applied to reads, with thresholds set by the sequence error rate of each sample in mapped regions. The raw public reads went through TCRdb reprocessing: fastp at Q25, MiXCR clone calling, in-frame beta chains kept. All rows with the same CDR3 protein become a single entry with the most common DNA and genes. It is TCRdb's table, rather than the study itself, that gives the V and J calls and clone size. Within this sample are 93,000 or so distinct CDR3 sequences, with about 30% of them counted one time only. About 40% of the sample goes to the ten largest clones.

V is shortened by 3 bases, J by 0 bases, and the region joining them spans 12 bases. The CDR3 has 16 amino acids, counting the end cysteine and phenylalanine. The read is trimmed to its CDR3 DNA, 48 bases read in frame from base 1. Via the germline V gene, CDR1 is SGHTA and CDR2 FQGNSA. This TCR derives from a human donor with low-grade glioma or glioblastoma, undergoing nonglioma brain surgery, or in good health (not recorded which). The sample comprised glioma tissue, nonneoplastic brain tissue, or PBMCs (not recorded which). In this chain, TRBV7-2 is recombined with TRBJ1-3; the D gene remains uncertain. The bases read TGTGCCAGCAGCTTGGCAGTGGGGTACTCTGGAAACACCATATATTTT. This codes for CASSLAVGYSGNTIYF.